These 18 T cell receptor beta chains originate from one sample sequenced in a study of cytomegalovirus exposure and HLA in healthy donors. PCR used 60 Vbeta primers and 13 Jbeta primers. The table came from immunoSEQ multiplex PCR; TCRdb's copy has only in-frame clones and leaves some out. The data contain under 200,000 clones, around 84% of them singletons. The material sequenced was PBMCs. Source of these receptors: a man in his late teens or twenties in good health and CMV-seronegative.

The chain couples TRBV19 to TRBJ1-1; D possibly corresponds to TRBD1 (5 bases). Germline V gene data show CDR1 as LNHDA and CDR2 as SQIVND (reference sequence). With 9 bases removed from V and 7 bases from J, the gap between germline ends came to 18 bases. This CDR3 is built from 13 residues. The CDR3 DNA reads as TGTGCCAGCCGAAACGAAGGAACAGGTGAAGCTTTCTTT. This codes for CASRNEGTGEAFF.

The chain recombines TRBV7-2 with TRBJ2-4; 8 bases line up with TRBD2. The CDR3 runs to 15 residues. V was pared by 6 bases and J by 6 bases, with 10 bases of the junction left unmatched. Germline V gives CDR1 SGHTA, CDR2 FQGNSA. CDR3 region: CASRPGLELGNIQYF. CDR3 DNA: TGTGCCAGCAGACCGGGACTAGAGCTTGGAAACATTCAGTACTTC.

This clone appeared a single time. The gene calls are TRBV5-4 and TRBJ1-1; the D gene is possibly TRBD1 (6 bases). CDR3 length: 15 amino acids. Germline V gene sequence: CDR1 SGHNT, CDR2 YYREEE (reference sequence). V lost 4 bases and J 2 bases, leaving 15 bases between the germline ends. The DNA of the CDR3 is TGTGCCAGCAGCCCCTCTTGGGGGGGCAACACTGAAGCTTTCTTT. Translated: CASSPSWGGNTEAFF. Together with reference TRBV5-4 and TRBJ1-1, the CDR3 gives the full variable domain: ETGVTQSPTHLIKTRGQQVTLRCSSQSGHNTVSWYQQALGQGPQFIFQYYREEENGRGNFPPRFSGLQFPNYSSELNVNALELDDSALYLCASSPSWGGNTEAFFGQGTRLTVV.

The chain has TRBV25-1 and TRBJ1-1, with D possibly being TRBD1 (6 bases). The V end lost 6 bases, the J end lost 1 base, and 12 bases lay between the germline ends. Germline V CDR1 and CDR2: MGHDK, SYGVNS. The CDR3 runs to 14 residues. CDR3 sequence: CASSVGHTNTEAFF. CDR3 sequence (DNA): TGTGCCAGCAGCGTGGGACACACGAACACTGAAGCTTTCTTT.

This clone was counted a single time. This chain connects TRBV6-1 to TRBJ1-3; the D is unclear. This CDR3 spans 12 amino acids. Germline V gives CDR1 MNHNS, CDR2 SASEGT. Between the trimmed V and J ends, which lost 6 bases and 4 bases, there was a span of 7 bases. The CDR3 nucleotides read TGTGCCAGCAGCGGAGGCGGAAACACCATATATTTT. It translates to CASSGGGNTIYF.

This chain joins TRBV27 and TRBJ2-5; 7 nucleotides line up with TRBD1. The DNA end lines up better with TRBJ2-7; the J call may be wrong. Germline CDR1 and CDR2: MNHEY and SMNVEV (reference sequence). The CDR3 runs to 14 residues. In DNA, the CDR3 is TGTGCCAGCAGTCCCGGGACAGTGTACTACGAGCAGTACTTC. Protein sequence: CASSPGTVYYEQYF.

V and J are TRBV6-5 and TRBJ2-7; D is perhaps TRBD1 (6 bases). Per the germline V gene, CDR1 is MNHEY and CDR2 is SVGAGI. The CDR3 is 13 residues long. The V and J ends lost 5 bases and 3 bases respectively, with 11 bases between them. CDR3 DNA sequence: TGTGCCAGCAGTCAGGCCAGGGGCTACGAGCAGTACTTC. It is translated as CASSQARGYEQYF.

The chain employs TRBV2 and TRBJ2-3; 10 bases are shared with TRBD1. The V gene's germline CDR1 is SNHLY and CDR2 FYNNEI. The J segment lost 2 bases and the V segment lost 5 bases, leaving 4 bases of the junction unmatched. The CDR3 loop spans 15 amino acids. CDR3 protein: CASSWTGGITDTQYF. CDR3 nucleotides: TGTGCCAGCAGTTGGACAGGGGGGATCACAGATACGCAGTATTTT.

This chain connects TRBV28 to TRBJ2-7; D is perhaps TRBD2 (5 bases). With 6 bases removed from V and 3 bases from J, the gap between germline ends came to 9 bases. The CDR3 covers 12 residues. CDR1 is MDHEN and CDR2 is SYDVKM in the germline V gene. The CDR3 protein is CASRTTIYEQYF. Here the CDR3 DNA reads TGTGCCAGCAGAACGACTATCTACGAGCAGTACTTC.

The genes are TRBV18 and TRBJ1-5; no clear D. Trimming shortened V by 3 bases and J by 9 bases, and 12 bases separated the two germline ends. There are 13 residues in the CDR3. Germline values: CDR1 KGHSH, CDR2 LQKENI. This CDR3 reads CASSPDTTRPQHF. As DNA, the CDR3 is TGTGCCAGCTCACCCGACACCACCAGGCCCCAGCATTTT.

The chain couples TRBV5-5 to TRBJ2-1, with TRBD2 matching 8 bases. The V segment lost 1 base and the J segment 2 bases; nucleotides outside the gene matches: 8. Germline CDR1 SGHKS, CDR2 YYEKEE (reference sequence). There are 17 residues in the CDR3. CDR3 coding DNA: TGTGCCAGCAGCTTGTCTCGGACTAGCACTACCTACAATGAGCAGTTCTTC. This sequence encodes CASSLSRTSTTYNEQFF.

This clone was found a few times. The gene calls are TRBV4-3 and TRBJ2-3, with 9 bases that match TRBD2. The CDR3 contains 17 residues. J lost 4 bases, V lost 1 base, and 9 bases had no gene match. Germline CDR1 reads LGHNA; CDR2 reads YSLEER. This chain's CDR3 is CASSQGQAGGGADTQYF. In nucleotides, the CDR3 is TGCGCCAGCAGCCAAGGCCAAGCGGGAGGTGGGGCAGATACGCAGTATTTT.

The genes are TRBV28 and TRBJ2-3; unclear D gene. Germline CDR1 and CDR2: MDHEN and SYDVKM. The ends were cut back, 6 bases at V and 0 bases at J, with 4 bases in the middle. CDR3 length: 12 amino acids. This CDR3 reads CASRTSTDTQYF. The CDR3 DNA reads TGTGCCAGCAGGACTAGCACAGATACGCAGTATTTT.

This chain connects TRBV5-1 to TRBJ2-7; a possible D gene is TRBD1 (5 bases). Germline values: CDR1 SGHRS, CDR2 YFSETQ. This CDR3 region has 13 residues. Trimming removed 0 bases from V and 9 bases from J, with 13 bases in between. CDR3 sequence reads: CASSLGQKGVQYF. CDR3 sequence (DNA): TGCGCCAGCAGCTTGGGACAGAAAGGAGTGCAGTACTTC.

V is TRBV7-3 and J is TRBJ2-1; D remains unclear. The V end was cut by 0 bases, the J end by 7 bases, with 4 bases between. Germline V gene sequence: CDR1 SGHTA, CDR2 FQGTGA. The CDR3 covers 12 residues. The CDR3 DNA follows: TGTGCCAGCAGCTTAACCGGGAATGAGCAGTTCTTC. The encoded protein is CASSLTGNEQFF.

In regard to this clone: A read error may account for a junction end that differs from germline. CDR3 nucleotide sequence: TGTGCCAGCAGTACCCAGGGACAGTCGATTAGAATCTTC. Residues: CASSTQGQSIRIF. The rearrangement joins TRBV6-5 to TRBJ1-2; 7 bases align to TRBD1. The CDR3 is 13 amino acids. Germline lookup yields CDR1 MNHEY and CDR2 SVGAGI.

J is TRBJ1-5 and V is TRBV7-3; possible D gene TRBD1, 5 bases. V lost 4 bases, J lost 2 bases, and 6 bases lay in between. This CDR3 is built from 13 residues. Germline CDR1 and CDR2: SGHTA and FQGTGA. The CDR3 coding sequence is TGTGCCAGCAGCTCGACAGGCAATCAGCCCCAGCATTTT. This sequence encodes CASSSTGNQPQHF.

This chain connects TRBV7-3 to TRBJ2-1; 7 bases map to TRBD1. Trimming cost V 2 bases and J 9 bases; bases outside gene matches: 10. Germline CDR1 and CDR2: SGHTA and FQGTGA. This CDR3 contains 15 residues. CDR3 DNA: TGTGCCAGCAGCTTATATCTACAGGGGATTGGTGAGCAGTTCTTC. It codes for CASSLYLQGIGEQFF.